This T cell receptor (beta chain) was identified in a study of CD8 T cells in ankylosing spondylitis. Study outcomes and limitations: Earlier studies detected some motif variants in reactive arthritis synovial fluid and blood. Made up of eight highly homologous variants, a TCR beta motif appeared characteristic of ankylosing spondylitis blood.

Quantitative 5'-RACE was performed with molecular barcodes, and it yielded the TCR beta libraries. TCRdb redid the calling of the 5' RACE reads with MiXCR, one entry per CDR3 protein. The table has under 150,000 distinct CDR3 sequences, 10% to 12% seen once. Germline CDR1 SEHNR, CDR2 FQNEAQ (reference sequence). Deletions cut 5 bases from V and 3 bases from J, with 10 bases between. The CDR3 totals 14 residues. This clonotype has a count of ten or more. Its antigen is undetermined. The chain employs TRBV7-9 and TRBJ2-2; tentative D call: TRBD2 (5 bases). The TCR comes from a female donor with ankylosing spondylitis or in good health (not recorded which). Sequenced sample: blood, either unsorted or a sorted T cell fraction (not recorded which). CDR3 nucleotides: TGTGCCAGCAGCACTAGGACCTACACCGGGGAGCTGTTTTTT. Protein sequence: CASSTRTYTGELFF.